What follows are 12 T cell receptor beta chains derived from one specimen sequenced in a study of neurological immune-mediated disorders. Stated time point: longitudinal time-point 2. TCRdb passed the 5' RACE reads through MiXCR, listing each CDR3 protein once. The sample contains some 80,000 distinct CDR3 sequences, 5% to 6.5% of which appear only once. What was sequenced was PBMCs. Every receptor here comes from a woman in her fifties or sixties with multiple sclerosis.

This clonotype was observed a single time. This rearrangement joins TRBV5-1 to TRBJ1-1, with a weak D call TRBD1 (6 bases). Germline V gene lookup returns CDR1 SGHRS and CDR2 YFSETQ. Trimming removed 4 bases at V and 11 bases at J, with 21 bases between. CDR3 length equals 14 residues. CDR3 residues: CASSPLRDKKDAFF. CDR3 nucleotide sequence: TGCGCCAGCAGCCCTCTCCGGGACAAAAAAGACGCTTTCTTT. Complete variable domain (other parts from reference TRBV5-1 and TRBJ1-1): KAGVTQTPRYLIKTRGQQVTLSCSPISGHRSVSWYQQTPGQGLQFLFEYFSETQRNKGNFPGRFSGRQFSNSRSEMNVSTLELGDSALYLCASSPLRDKKDAFFGQGTRLTVV.

The sample holds many counts of this clonotype. The chain has TRBV15 and TRBJ1-5; D call uncertain. Germline V gene lookup returns CDR1 LNHNV and CDR2 YYDKDF (reference sequence). This CDR3 comprises 15 residues. V lost 0 bases to trimming and J lost 7 bases, with 13 bases between them. The CDR3 DNA is TGTGCCACCAGCAGAGACCAAGGCAGTGGACAGCCCCAGCATTTT. It codes for CATSRDQGSGQPQHF. The variable domain in full, with the rest retrieved from reference TRBV15 and TRBJ1-5, is DAMVIQNPRYQVTQFGKPVTLSCSQTLNHNVMYWYQQKSSQAPKLLFHYYDKDFNNEADTPDNFQSRRPNTSFCFLDIRSPGLGDTAMYLCATSRDQGSGQPQHFGDGTRLSIL.

The chain recombines TRBV20-1 with TRBJ2-7; D unclear. Germline CDR1 reads DFQATT; CDR2 reads SNEGSKA (reference sequence). Trimming pared 6 bases from V and 2 bases from J, leaving 11 bases between. The CDR3 is 12 amino acids. CDR3 in amino acids: CSAPDTPYEQYF. CDR3 nucleotides: TGCAGTGCGCCTGACACCCCCTACGAGCAGTACTTC.

This clonotype was detected many times. The rearrangement joins TRBV5-5 to TRBJ2-2; 8 nucleotides match TRBD1. Per the germline V gene, CDR1 is SGHKS and CDR2 is YYEKEE (reference sequence). V lost 3 bases and J lost 4; bases outside the gene matches: 8. The CDR3 totals 16 residues. CDR3 bases: TGTGCCAGCAGCTATTGGGACAGGAGTGCCACCGGGGAGCTGTTTTTT. Translating it yields CASSYWDRSATGELFF.

The chain combines TRBV3-1 with TRBJ1-1; the D gene is possibly TRBD1 (5 bases). CDR1 is LGHDT and CDR2 is YNNKEL in the germline V gene (reference sequence). The CDR3 has 14 amino acids. V lost 6 bases, J lost 2 bases, and 13 bases lay in between. This CDR3 is CASRDGGRNTEAFF. The DNA of the CDR3 is TGTGCCAGCAGGGACGGGGGGAGAAACACTGAAGCTTTCTTT.

The CDR3 here is CASSRQGFTEAFF. The DNA for the CDR3 is TGTGCCAGCAGCCGACAGGGCTTCACTGAAGCTTTCTTT. V usage is TRBV14 and J usage is TRBJ1-1; 7 positions match TRBD1. V lost 4 bases to trimming and J lost 4 bases; unmatched junction nucleotides: 3. The CDR3 is 13 amino acids. Germline CDR1 is SGHDN and CDR2 is FVKESK. Looking up the rest from reference TRBV14 and TRBJ1-1 gives the full variable domain: EAGVTQFPSHSVIEKGQTVTLRCDPISGHDNLYWYRRVMGKEIKFLLHFVKESKQDESGMPNNRFLAERTGGTYSTLKVQPAELEDSGVYFCASSRQGFTEAFFGQGTRLTVV.

This clonotype occurred many times. The rearrangement uses TRBV7-9 and TRBJ1-6, with D hard to call. In germline, CDR1 is SEHNR, CDR2 FQNEAQ (reference sequence). V dropped 5 bases and J dropped 0 bases, with 14 bases sitting between them. This CDR3 has 17 amino acids. The chain's CDR3 is CASSEWGIASYNSPLHF. DNA of the CDR3: TGTGCCAGCAGCGAGTGGGGTATAGCCTCCTATAATTCACCCCTCCACTTT. The whole variable domain, remainder taken from reference TRBV7-9 and TRBJ1-6, is DTGVSQNPRHKITKRGQNVTFRCDPISEHNRLYWYRQTLGQGPEFLTYFQNEAQLEKSRLLSDRFSAERPKGSFSTLEIQRTEQGDSAMYLCASSEWGIASYNSPLHFGNGTRLTVT.

This clonotype was recorded many times. The CDR3 protein is CASTPGGGASGDTQYF. CDR3 DNA sequence: TGCGCCAGCACCCCCGGCGGGGGGGCCTCGGGAGATACGCAGTATTTT. This chain links TRBV10-2 with TRBJ2-3; 9 nucleotides line up with TRBD2. V shed 7 bases, J shed 5 bases, and the junction held 13 bases outside the gene matches. The germline gives CDR1 WSHSY, CDR2 SAAADI. There are 16 residues in the CDR3.

This clonotype was detected many times. The V and J genes are TRBV6-6 and TRBJ2-1; TRBD2 aligns across 9 bases. The CDR3 loop spans 14 amino acids. V trimming: 8 bases; J trimming: 3 bases; junction bases outside the gene matches: 5. Germline-derived CDR1 and CDR2 are MNHNY and SVGAGI (reference sequence). The CDR3 spells CASGQRGDYNEQFF. The CDR3 region has the DNA TGTGCCAGCGGACAGCGGGGGGACTACAATGAGCAGTTCTTC.

This clonotype showed up many times. J is TRBJ2-6 and V is TRBV6-5; TRBD1 agrees at 7 bases. This CDR3 has 14 amino acids. Germline V gene sequence: CDR1 MNHEY, CDR2 SVGAGI. The V and J ends lost 6 bases and 4 bases, in that order; junction bases with no gene match: 3. CDR3 residues: CASRRGLGANVLTF. CDR3 bases: TGTGCCAGCAGGAGGGGGCTCGGGGCCAACGTCCTGACTTTC.

This clonotype was counted ten times or more. The chain combines TRBV15 with TRBJ2-7; D may correspond to TRBD1 or TRBD2 (6 bases each). Germline V gene lookup returns CDR1 LNHNV and CDR2 YYDKDF (reference sequence). Trimming left V 1 base short and J 2 bases short, with 12 bases between. The CDR3 covers 15 residues. The CDR3 sequence: CATSRAWGATYEQYF. The CDR3 coding sequence is TGTGCCACCAGCAGAGCGTGGGGGGCGACCTACGAGCAGTACTTC. Full variable domain (remainder filled in from reference TRBV15 and TRBJ2-7): DAMVIQNPRYQVTQFGKPVTLSCSQTLNHNVMYWYQQKSSQAPKLLFHYYDKDFNNEADTPDNFQSRRPNTSFCFLDIRSPGLGDTAMYLCATSRAWGATYEQYFGPGTRLTVT.

This clonotype was seen ten or more times. This chain uses TRBV20-1 with TRBJ2-4; 13 bases line up with TRBD2. V was clipped by 6 bases and J by 1 base; unmatched bases: 12. Germline V gives CDR1 DFQATT, CDR2 SNEGSKA (reference sequence). This CDR3 comprises 18 residues. CDR3 coding DNA: TGCAGTGCCGGGAGGACTAGCGGGGGAGGTAGCGCCAAAAACATTCAGTACTTC. Amino acid sequence: CSAGRTSGGGSAKNIQYF.